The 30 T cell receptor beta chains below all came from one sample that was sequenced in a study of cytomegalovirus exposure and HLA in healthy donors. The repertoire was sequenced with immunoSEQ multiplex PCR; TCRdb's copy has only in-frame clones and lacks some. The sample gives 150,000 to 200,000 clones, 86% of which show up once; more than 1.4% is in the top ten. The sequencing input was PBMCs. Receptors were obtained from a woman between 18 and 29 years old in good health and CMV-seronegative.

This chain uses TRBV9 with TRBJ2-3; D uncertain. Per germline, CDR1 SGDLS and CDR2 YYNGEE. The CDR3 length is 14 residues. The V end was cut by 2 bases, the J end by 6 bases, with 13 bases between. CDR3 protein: CASSVTRRWDTQYF. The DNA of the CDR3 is TGTGCCAGCAGCGTGACTCGCCGATGGGATACGCAGTATTTT.

Here the CDR3 DNA reads TGTGCCAGCAGCAGCCCCGAGCGGGAAGCCACAGATACGCAGTATTTT. Translating it yields CASSSPEREATDTQYF. The gene calls are TRBV9 and TRBJ2-3; 7 positions agree with TRBD2. V lost 4 bases and J lost 2; bases outside the gene matches: 10. CDR1 is SGDLS and CDR2 is YYNGEE in the germline V gene. The CDR3 runs 16 residues. The variable domain in full, with the rest retrieved from reference TRBV9 and TRBJ2-3, is DSGVTQTPKHLITATGQRVTLRCSPRSGDLSVYWYQQSLDQGLQFLIQYYNGEERAKGNILERFSAQQFPDLHSELNLSSLELGDSALYFCASSSPEREATDTQYFGPGTRLTVL.

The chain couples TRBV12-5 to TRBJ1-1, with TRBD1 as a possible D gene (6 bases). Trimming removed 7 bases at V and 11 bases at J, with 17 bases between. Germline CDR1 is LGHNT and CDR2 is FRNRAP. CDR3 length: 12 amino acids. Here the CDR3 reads CASDDTGTNAFF. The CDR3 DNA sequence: TGTGCTAGTGATGATACAGGGACGAACGCTTTCTTT.

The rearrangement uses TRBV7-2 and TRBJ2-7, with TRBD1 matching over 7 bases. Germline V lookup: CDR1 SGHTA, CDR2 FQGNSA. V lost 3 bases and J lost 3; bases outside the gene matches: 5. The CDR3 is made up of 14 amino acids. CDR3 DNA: TGTGCCAGCAGCTTGATTTACAGGGGCTACGAGCAGTACTTC. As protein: CASSLIYRGYEQYF.

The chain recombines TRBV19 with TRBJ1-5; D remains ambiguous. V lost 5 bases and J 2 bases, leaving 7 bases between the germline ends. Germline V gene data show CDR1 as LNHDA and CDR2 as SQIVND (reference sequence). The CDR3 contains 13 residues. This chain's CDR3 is CASSAQGNQPQHF. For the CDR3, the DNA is TGTGCCAGTAGTGCGCAGGGCAATCAGCCCCAGCATTTT.

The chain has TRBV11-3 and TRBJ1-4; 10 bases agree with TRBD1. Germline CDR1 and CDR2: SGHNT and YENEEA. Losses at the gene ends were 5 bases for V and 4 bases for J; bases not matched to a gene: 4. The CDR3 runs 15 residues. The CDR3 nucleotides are TGTGCCAGCAGCCCAGGACAGGGGGATAATGAAAAACTGTTTTTT. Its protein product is CASSPGQGDNEKLFF.

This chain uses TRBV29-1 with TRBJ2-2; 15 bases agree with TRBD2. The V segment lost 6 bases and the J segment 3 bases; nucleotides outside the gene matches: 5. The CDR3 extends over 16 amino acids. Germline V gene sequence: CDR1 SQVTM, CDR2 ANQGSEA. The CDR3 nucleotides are TGCAGCGTGGGGACTAGCGGGGGGCTAGACACCGGGGAGCTGTTTTTT. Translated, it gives CSVGTSGGLDTGELFF.

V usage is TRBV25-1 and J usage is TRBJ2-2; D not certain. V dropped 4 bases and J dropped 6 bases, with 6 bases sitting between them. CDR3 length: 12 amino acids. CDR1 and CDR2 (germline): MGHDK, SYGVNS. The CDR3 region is CASSVSSGELFF. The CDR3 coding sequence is TGTGCCAGCAGTGTCTCCTCCGGGGAGCTGTTTTTT.

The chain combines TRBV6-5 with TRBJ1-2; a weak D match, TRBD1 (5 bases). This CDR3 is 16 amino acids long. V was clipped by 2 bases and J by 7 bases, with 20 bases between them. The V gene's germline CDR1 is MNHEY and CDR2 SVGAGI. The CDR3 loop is CASSYRPEGQGRGYTF. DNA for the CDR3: TGTGCCAGCAGTTACCGACCCGAAGGGCAGGGCCGTGGCTACACCTTC.

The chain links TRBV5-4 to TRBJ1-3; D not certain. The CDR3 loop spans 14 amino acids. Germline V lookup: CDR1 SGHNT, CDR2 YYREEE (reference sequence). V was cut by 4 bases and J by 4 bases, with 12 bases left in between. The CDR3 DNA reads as TGTGCCAGCAGCCCGACGCCAGGAGGAAACACCATATATTTT. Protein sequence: CASSPTPGGNTIYF.

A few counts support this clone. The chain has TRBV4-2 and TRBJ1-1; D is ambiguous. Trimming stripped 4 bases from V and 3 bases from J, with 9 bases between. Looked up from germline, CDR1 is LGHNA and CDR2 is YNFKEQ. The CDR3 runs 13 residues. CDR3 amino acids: CASSPPEDTEAFF. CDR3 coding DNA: TGTGCCAGCAGCCCGCCTGAGGACACTGAAGCTTTCTTT.

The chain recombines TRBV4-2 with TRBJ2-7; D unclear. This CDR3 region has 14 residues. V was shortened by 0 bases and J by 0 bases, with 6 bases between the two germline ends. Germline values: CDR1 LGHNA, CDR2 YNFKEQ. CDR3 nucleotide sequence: TGTGCCAGCAGCCAAGATTTCTCCTCCTACGAGCAGTACTTC. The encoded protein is CASSQDFSSYEQYF.

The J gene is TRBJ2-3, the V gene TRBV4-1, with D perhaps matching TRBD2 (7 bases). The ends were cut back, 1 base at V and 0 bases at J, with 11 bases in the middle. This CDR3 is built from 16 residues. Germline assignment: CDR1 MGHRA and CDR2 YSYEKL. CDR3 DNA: TGCGCCAGCAGCCAAGTTGAGGGGGGGAGCACAGATACGCAGTATTTT. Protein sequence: CASSQVEGGSTDTQYF.

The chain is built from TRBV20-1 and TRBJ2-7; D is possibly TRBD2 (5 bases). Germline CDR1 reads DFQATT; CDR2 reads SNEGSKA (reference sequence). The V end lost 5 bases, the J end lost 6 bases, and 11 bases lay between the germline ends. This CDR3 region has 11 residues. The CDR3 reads CSAASGIEQYF. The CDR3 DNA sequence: TGCAGTGCTGCCTCCGGGATCGAGCAGTACTTC.

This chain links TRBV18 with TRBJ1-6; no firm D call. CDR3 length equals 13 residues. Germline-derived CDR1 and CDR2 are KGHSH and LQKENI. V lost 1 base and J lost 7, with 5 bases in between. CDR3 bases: TGTGCCAGCTCACCACAGCCCAATTCACCCCTCCACTTT. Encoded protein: CASSPQPNSPLHF. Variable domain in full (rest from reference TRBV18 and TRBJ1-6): NAGVMQNPRHLVRRRGQEARLRCSPMKGHSHVYWYRQLPEEGLKFMVYLQKENIIDESGMPKERFSAEFPKEGPSILRIQQVVRGDSAAYFCASSPQPNSPLHFGNGTRLTVT.

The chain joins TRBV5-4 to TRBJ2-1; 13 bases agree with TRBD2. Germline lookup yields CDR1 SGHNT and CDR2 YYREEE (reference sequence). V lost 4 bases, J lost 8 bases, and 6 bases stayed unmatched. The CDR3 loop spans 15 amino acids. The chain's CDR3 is CASSGTSGGAYEQFF. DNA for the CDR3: TGTGCCAGCAGCGGAACTAGCGGGGGGGCCTATGAGCAGTTCTTC. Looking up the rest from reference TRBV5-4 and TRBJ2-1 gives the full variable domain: ETGVTQSPTHLIKTRGQQVTLRCSSQSGHNTVSWYQQALGQGPQFIFQYYREEENGRGNFPPRFSGLQFPNYSSELNVNALELDDSALYLCASSGTSGGAYEQFFGPGTRLTVL.

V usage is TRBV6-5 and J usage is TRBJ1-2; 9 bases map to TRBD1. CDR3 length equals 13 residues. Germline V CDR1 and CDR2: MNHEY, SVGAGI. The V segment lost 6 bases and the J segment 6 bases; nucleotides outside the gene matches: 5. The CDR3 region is CASSRTGGDGYTF. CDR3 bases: TGTGCCAGCAGCCGCACAGGGGGCGATGGCTACACCTTC.

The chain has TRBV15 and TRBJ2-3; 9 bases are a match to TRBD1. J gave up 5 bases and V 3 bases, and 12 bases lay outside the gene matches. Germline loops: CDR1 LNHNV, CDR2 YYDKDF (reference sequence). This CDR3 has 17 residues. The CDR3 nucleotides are TGTGCCACCAGCAGGAGACCGGGACAGGGTATGGGAGATACGCAGTATTTT. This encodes CATSRRPGQGMGDTQYF.

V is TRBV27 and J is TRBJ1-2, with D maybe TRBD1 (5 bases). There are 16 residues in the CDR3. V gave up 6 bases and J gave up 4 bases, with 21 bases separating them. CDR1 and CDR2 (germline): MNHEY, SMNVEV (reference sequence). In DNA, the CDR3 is TGTGCCAGCAGGTTGACAGTTTCCCAGTACGGCTATGGCTACACCTTC. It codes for CASRLTVSQYGYGYTF.

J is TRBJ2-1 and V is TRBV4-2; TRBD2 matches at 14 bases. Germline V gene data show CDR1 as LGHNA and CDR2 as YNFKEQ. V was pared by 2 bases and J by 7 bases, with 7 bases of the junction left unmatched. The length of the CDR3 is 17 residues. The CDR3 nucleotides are TGTGCCAGCAGCCAACGAGGGACTAGCGGGAGTTCGAATGAGCAGTTCTTC. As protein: CASSQRGTSGSSNEQFF.

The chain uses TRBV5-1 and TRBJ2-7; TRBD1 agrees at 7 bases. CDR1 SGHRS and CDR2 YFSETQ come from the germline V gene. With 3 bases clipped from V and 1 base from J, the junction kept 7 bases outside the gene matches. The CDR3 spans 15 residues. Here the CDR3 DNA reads TGCGCCAGCAGCTCTGCCCTACAGGGGTCCTACGAGCAGTACTTC. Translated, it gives CASSSALQGSYEQYF.

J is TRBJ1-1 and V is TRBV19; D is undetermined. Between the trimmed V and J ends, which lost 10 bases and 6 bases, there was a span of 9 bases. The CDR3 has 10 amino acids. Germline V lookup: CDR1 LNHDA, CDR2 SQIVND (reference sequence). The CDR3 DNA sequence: TGTGCCACCAGATCATCTGAAGCTTTCTTT. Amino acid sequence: CATRSSEAFF.

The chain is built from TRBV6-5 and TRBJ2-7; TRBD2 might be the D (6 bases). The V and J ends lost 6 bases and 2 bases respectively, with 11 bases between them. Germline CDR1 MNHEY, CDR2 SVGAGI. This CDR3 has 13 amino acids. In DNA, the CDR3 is TGTGCCAGCAGAAAGGGACTTCCCTACGAGCAGTACTTC. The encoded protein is CASRKGLPYEQYF.

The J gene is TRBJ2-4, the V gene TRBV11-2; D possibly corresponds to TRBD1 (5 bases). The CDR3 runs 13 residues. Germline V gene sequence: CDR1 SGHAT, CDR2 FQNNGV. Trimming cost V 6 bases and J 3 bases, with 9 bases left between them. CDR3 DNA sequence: TGTGCCAGCAGGGGGCGCGGCAAAAACATTCAGTACTTC. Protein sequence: CASRGRGKNIQYF.

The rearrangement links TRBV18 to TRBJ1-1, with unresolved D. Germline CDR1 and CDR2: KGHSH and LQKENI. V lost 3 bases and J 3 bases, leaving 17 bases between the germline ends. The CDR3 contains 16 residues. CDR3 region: CASSPTGIIYDTEAFF. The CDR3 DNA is TGTGCCAGCTCACCGACGGGGATTATCTATGACACTGAAGCTTTCTTT.

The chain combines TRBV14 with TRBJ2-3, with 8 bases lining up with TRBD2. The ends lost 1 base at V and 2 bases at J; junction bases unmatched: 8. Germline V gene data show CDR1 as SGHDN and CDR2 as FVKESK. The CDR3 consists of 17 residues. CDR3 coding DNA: TGTGCCAGCAGCCAAGTTGGGGGACTAGACTACACAGATACGCAGTATTTT. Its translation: CASSQVGGLDYTDTQYF.

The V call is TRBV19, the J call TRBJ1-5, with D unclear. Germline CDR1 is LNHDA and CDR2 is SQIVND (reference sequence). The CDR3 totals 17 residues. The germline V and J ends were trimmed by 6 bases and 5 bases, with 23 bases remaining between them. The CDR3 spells CASSTLSAGLRDQPQHF. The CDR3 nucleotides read TGTGCCAGTAGCACCTTATCAGCAGGTTTGAGGGATCAGCCCCAGCATTTT.

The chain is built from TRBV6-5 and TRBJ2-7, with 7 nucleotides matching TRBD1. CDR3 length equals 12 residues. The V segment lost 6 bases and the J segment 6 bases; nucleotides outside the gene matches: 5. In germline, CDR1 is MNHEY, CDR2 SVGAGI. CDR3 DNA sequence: TGTGCCAGCAGCCGGACAGGAGGCGAGCAGTACTTC. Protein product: CASSRTGGEQYF.

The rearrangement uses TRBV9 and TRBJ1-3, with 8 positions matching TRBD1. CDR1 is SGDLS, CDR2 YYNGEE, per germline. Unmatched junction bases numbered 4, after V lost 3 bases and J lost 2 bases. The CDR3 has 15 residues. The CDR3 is CASSAQGATGNTIYF. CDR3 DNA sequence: TGTGCCAGCAGCGCCCAGGGGGCTACTGGAAACACCATATATTTT.

In DNA form, the CDR3 reads TGTGCCAGCAGCCTTGGACTAGCGGGGAGCACAGATACGCAGTATTTT. Its protein is CASSLGLAGSTDTQYF. The chain is built from TRBV5-5 and TRBJ2-3; 12 bases map to TRBD2. The CDR3 has 16 amino acids. V was pared by 4 bases and J by 0 bases, with 3 bases of the junction left unmatched. CDR1 is SGHKS and CDR2 is YYEKEE in the germline V gene (reference sequence).